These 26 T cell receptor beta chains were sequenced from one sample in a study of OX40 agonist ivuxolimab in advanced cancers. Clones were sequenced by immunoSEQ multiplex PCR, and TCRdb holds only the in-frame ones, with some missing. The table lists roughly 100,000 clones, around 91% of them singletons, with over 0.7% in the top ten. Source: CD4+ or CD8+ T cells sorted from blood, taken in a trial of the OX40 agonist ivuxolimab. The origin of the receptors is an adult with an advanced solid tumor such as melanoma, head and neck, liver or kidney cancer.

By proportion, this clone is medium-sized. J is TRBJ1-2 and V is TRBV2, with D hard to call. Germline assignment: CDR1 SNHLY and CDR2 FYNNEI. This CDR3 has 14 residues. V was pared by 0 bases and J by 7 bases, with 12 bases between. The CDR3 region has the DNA TGTGCCAGCAGTGAAGCCAGTTCGGTTTTTGGCTACACCTTC. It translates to CASSEASSVFGYTF.

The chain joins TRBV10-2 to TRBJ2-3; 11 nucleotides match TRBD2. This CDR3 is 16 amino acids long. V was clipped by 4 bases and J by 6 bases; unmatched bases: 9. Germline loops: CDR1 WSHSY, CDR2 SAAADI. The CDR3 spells CASSGLAGGDMDTQYF. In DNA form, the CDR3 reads TGCGCCAGCAGTGGTTTAGCGGGAGGGGATATGGATACGCAGTATTTT.

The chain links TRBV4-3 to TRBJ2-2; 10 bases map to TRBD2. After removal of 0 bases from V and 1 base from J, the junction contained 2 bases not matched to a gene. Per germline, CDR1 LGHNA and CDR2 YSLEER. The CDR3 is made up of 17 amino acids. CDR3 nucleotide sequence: TGCGCCAGCAGCCAAGATCCTAGCGGGAGGAACACCGGGGAGCTGTTTTTT. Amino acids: CASSQDPSGRNTGELFF.

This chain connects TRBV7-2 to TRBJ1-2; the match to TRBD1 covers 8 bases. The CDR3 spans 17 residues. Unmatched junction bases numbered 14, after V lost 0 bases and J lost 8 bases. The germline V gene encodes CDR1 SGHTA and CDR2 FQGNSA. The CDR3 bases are TGTGCCAGCAGCTTAGCCAGAGGGGATACAGGGGGAAGGGGCTACACCTTC. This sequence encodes CASSLARGDTGGRGYTF.

CDR3 in DNA: TGTGCCAGCGCCGTCAGTTTTGGCACTGAAGCTTTCTTT. Encoded protein: CASAVSFGTEAFF. The V and J genes are TRBV27 and TRBJ1-1; D is ambiguous. Germline V gene lookup returns CDR1 MNHEY and CDR2 SMNVEV (reference sequence). This CDR3 has 13 residues. V lost 8 bases and J lost 4, with 14 bases in between.

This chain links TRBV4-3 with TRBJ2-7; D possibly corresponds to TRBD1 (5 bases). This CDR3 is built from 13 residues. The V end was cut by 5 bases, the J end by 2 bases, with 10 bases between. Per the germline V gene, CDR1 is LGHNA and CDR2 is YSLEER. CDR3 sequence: CASSMTVTYEQYF. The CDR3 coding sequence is TGCGCCAGCAGCATGACAGTTACCTACGAGCAGTACTTC.

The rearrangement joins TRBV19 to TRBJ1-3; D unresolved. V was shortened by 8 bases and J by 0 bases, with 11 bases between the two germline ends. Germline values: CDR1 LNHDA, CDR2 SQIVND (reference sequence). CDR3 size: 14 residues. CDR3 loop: CASSSTSSGNTIYF. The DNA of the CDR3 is TGTGCCAGTTCTTCAACCTCCTCTGGAAACACCATATATTTT.

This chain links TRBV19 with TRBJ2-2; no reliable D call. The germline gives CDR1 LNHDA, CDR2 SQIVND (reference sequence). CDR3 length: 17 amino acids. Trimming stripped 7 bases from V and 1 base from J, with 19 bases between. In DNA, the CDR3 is TGTGCCAGTACCACATCGGGTTCCGGATGGAACACCGGGGAGCTGTTTTTT. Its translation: CASTTSGSGWNTGELFF. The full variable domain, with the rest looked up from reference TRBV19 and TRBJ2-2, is DGGITQSPKYLFRKEGQNVTLSCEQNLNHDAMYWYRQDPGQGLRLIYYSQIVNDFQKGDIAEGYSVSREKKESFPLTVTSAQKNPTAFYLCASTTSGSGWNTGELFFGEGSRLTVL.

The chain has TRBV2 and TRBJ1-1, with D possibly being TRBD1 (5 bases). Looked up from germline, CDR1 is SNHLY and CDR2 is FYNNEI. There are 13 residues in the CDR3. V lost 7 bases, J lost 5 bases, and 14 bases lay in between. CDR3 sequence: CASTRGRGTEAFF. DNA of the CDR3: TGTGCCAGCACGCGGGGTCGGGGGACTGAAGCTTTCTTT.

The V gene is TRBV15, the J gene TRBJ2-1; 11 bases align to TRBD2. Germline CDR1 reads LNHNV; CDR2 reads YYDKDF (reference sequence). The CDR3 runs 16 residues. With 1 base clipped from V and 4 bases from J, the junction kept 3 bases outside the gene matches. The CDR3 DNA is TGTGCCACCAGCAGAGGACTAGCGGGACCATACAATGAGCAGTTCTTC. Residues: CATSRGLAGPYNEQFF.

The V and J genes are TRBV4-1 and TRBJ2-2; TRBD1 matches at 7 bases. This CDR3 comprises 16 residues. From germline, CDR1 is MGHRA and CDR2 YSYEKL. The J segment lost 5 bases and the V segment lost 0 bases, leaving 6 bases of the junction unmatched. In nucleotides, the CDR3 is TGCGCCAGCAGCCAAGAAGGGGGCCTGGAAACCGGGGAGCTGTTTTTT. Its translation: CASSQEGGLETGELFF.

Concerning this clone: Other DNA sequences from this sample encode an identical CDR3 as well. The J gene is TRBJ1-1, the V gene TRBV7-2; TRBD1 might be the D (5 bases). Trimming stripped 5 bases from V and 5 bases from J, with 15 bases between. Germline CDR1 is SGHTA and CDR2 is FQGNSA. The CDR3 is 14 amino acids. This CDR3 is CASSPQGRRTEAFF. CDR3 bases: TGTGCCAGCAGCCCCCAGGGCCGGAGGACTGAAGCTTTCTTT.

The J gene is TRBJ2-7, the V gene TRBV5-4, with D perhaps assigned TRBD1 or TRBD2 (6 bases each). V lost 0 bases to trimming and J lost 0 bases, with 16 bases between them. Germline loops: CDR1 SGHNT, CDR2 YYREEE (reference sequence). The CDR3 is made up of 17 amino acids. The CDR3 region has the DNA TGTGCCAGCAGCTTGGGGCCCAGGGGAGGAAGCTCCTACGAGCAGTACTTC. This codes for CASSLGPRGGSSYEQYF.

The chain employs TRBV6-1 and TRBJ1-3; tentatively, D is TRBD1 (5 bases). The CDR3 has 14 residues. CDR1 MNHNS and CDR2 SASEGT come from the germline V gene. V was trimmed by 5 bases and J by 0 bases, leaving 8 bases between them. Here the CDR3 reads CASSSGTSGNTIYF. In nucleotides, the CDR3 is TGTGCCAGCAGTTCAGGGACCTCTGGAAACACCATATATTTT.

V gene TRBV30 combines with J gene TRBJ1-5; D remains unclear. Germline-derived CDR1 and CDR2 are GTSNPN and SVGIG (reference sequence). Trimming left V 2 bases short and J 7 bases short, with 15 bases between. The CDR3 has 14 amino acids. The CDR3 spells CAWSLVTEGQPQHF. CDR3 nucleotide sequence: TGTGCCTGGAGTTTAGTGACGGAGGGACAGCCCCAGCATTTT. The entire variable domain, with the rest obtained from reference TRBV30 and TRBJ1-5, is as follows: SQTIHQWPATLVQPVGSPLSLECTVEGTSNPNLYWYRQAAGRGLQLLFYSVGIGQISSEVPQNLSASRPQDRQFILSSKKLLLSDSGFYLCAWSLVTEGQPQHFGDGTRLSIL.

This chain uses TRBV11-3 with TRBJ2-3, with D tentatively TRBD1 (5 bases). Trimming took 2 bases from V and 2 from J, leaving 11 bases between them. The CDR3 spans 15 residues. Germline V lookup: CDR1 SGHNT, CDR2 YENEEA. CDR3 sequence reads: CASSLRTGTTDTQYF. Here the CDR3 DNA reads TGTGCCAGCAGCTTAAGAACAGGAACCACAGATACGCAGTATTTT. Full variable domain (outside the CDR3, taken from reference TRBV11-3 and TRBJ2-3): EAGVVQSPRYKIIEKKQPVAFWCNPISGHNTLYWYLQNLGQGPELLIRYENEEAVDDSQLPKDRFSAERLKGVDSTLKIQPAELGDSAVYLCASSLRTGTTDTQYFGPGTRLTVL.

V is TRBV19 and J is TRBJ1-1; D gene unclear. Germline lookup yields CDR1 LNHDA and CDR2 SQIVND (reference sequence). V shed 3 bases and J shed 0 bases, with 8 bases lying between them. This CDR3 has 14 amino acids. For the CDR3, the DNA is TGTGCCAGTAGTATGAGGAGGATGAACACTGAAGCTTTCTTT. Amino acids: CASSMRRMNTEAFF.

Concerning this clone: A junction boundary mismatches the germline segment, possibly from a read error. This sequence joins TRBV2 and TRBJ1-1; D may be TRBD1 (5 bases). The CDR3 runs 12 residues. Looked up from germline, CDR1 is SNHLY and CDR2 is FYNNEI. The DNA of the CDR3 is TGTGCCAGCAGTGGAGAGGACATAAAGCGGGAATTT. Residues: CASSGEDIKREF.

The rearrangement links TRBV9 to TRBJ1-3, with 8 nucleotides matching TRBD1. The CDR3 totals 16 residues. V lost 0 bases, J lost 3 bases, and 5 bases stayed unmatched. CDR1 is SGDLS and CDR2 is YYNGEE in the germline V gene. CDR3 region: CASSVGTGIIGNTIYF. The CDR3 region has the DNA TGTGCCAGCAGCGTAGGGACAGGGATAATTGGAAACACCATATATTTT.

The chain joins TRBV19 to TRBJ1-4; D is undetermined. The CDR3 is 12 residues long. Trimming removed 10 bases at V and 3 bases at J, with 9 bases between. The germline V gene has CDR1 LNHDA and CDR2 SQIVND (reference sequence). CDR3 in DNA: TGTGCCACTACCGAGGCTAATGAAAAACTGTTTTTT. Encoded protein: CATTEANEKLFF.

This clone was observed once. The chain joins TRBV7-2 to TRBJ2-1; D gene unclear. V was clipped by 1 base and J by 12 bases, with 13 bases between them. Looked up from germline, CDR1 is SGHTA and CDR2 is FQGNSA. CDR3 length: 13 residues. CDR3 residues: CASSLGVASRQFF. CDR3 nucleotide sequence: TGTGCCAGCAGCTTAGGGGTCGCCTCGAGGCAGTTCTTC.

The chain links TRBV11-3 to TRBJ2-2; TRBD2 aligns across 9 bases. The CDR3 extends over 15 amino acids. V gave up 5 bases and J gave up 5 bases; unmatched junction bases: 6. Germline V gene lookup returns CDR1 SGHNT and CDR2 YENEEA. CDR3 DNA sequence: TGTGCCAGCAGCGTTAGCGGGAGTATAACCGGGGAGCTGTTTTTT. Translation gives CASSVSGSITGELFF. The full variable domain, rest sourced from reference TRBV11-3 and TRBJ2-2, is EAGVVQSPRYKIIEKKQPVAFWCNPISGHNTLYWYLQNLGQGPELLIRYENEEAVDDSQLPKDRFSAERLKGVDSTLKIQPAELGDSAVYLCASSVSGSITGELFFGEGSRLTVL.

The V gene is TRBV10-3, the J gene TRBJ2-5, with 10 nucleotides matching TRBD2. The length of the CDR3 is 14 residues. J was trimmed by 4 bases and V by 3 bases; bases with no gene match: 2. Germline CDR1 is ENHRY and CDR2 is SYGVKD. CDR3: CAISEAGGGETQYF. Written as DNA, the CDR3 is TGTGCCATCAGTGAAGCGGGAGGGGGAGAGACCCAGTACTTC.

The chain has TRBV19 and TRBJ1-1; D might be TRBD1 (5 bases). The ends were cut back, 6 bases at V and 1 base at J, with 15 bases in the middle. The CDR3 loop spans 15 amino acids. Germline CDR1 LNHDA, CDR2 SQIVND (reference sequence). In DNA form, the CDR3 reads TGTGCCAGTAGCAGCCAGGGAGGGCGGAACACTGAAGCTTTCTTT. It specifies CASSSQGGRNTEAFF. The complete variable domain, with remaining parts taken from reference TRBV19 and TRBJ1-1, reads DGGITQSPKYLFRKEGQNVTLSCEQNLNHDAMYWYRQDPGQGLRLIYYSQIVNDFQKGDIAEGYSVSREKKESFPLTVTSAQKNPTAFYLCASSSQGGRNTEAFFGQGTRLTVV.

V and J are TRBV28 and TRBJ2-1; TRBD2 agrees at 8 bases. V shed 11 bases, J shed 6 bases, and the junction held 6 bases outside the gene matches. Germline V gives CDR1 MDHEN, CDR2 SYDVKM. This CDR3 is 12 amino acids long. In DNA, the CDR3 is TGTGCCTCCGGGACTAGTGGCAATGAGCAGTTCTTC. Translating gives CASGTSGNEQFF.

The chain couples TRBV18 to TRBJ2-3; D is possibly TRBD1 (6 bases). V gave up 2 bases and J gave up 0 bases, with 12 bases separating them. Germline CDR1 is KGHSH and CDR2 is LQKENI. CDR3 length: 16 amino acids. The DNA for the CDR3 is TGTGCCAGCTCACCAAGGGACACAGCTAGCACAGATACGCAGTATTTT. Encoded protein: CASSPRDTASTDTQYF.